Reported below is one T cell receptor (beta chain). The antigen remains unidentified. Pooling covered second doses at about 4 or about 12 weeks. This record comes from a study of T cell responses to AZD1222 COVID-19 vaccine. Study-wide points: Repertoire collection took place solely once the T cell response had peaked. Spike-specific TCR breadth rose after two AZD1222 doses, and depth rose as well.

This CDR3 region has 11 residues. Germline V gene lookup returns CDR1 MDHEN and CDR2 SYDVKM. V was clipped by 7 bases and J by 11 bases, with 14 bases between them. The data were produced by immunoSEQ multiplex PCR, yet TCRdb's version contains in-frame clones alone and is incomplete. The sample lists under 170,000 clones; about 92% were seen once. The receptor was isolated from an adult who received the AZD1222 COVID-19 vaccine. The starting material was peripheral blood, obtained 28 days after the second AZD1222 dose. V gene TRBV28 combines with J gene TRBJ1-1; no reliable D call. CDR3 amino acids: CASTSDLWAFF. CDR3 coding DNA: TGTGCCAGCACCTCGGACCTTTGGGCTTTCTTT.